A single sample is the source of the 28 T cell receptor beta chains below, sequenced in a study of T-cell reconstitution after alpha-beta-depleted transplantation in children. Using unique molecular identifiers, the investigators prepared the TCRbeta library. TCRdb re-analysed the PCR reads in MiXCR, keeping a single row per CDR3 protein. The data hold about 370,000 distinct CDR3 sequences, with about 20% observed a single time. The source material was PBMCs from the stem cell graft donor, sampled from the stem cell graft. These receptors were collected from a human donor who donated a stem cell graft to a child with acute myeloid leukemia.

This clonotype was seen at least ten times. The genes are TRBV6-5 and TRBJ2-5; weak D call: TRBD2 (6 bases). In germline, CDR1 is MNHEY, CDR2 SVGAGI. The CDR3 runs 14 residues. Trimming left V 4 bases short and J 5 bases short, with 14 bases between. The CDR3 is CASSFFRERETQYF. DNA of the CDR3: TGTGCCAGCAGTTTTTTCCGGGAGCGTGAGACCCAGTACTTC.

The genes are TRBV7-7 and TRBJ1-2; D not certain. Germline-derived CDR1 and CDR2 are SSHAT and FNYEAQ (reference sequence). Trimming took 1 base from V and 4 from J, leaving 10 bases between them. The CDR3 length is 14 residues. The CDR3 spells CASSLVGRSYGYTF. For the CDR3, the DNA is TGTGCCAGCAGCTTAGTTGGGCGGAGCTATGGCTACACCTTC.

This clonotype came up many times. The rearrangement joins TRBV12-3 or TRBV12-4 to TRBJ1-2; weak D call: TRBD1 (6 bases). V was trimmed by 2 bases and J by 0 bases, leaving 13 bases between them. CDR3 size: 16 residues. The DNA of the CDR3 is TGTGCCAGCAGTTTACACGCCAGGGGAGCTAACTATGGCTACACCTTC. This sequence encodes CASSLHARGANYGYTF.

The V and J genes are TRBV12-3 or TRBV12-4 and TRBJ2-1, with a weak D call TRBD2 (5 bases). The CDR3 has 13 amino acids. The V end lost 6 bases, the J end lost 4 bases, and 10 bases lay between the germline ends. The DNA for the CDR3 is TGTGCCAGCAGGGACTCTACTTACAATGAGCAGTTCTTC. It codes for CASRDSTYNEQFF.

In this sample, this clonotype turned up a few times. J is TRBJ2-1 and V is TRBV7-9, with D possibly matching TRBD2 (5 bases). V was cut by 1 base and J by 4 bases, with 11 bases left in between. The length of the CDR3 is 15 residues. Germline CDR1 and CDR2: SEHNR and FQNEAQ (reference sequence). The CDR3 nucleotides are TGTGCCAGCAGCTTAGGTGGAGGACCATACAATGAGCAGTTCTTC. It is translated as CASSLGGGPYNEQFF.

The V gene is TRBV12-5, the J gene TRBJ1-4; possibly TRBD1 for D (5 bases). In germline, CDR1 is LGHNT, CDR2 FRNRAP. Trimming shortened V by 5 bases and J by 6 bases, and 22 bases separated the two germline ends. This CDR3 is 17 amino acids long. The CDR3 region is CASGPSQGAIPHEKLFF. CDR3 in DNA: TGTGCTAGTGGTCCTTCCCAGGGAGCGATACCCCATGAAAAACTGTTTTTT. Full variable domain (remainder filled in from reference TRBV12-5 and TRBJ1-4): DARVTQTPRHKVTEMGQEVTMRCQPILGHNTVFWYRQTMMQGLELLAYFRNRAPLDDSGMPKDRFSAEMPDATLATLKIQPSEPRDSAVYFCASGPSQGAIPHEKLFFGSGTQLSVL.

This clonotype was recorded at least ten times. The chain joins TRBV29-1 to TRBJ2-3; no definite D call. This CDR3 contains 11 residues. V lost 5 bases to trimming and J lost 6 bases, with 9 bases between them. Germline V gene data show CDR1 as SQVTM and CDR2 as ANQGSEA. The DNA for the CDR3 is TGCAGCGTTCCGATTGGGGATACGCAGTATTTT. As protein: CSVPIGDTQYF.

The chain carries TRBV10-3 and TRBJ1-4; D remains ambiguous. CDR3 length: 14 residues. In germline, CDR1 is ENHRY, CDR2 SYGVKD. V lost 0 bases and J lost 8, with 10 bases in between. CDR3 DNA sequence: TGTGCCATCAGTGAGTCGACGAGCGGGGAAAAACTGTTTTTT. Amino acid sequence: CAISESTSGEKLFF.

This clonotype was counted at least ten times. This chain uses TRBV29-1 with TRBJ1-1; D is perhaps TRBD1 (5 bases). The CDR3 consists of 13 residues. V gave up 6 bases and J gave up 2 bases, with 13 bases separating them. Germline V CDR1 and CDR2: SQVTM, ANQGSEA. This chain's CDR3 is CSVARGGNTEAFF. The CDR3 DNA reads TGCAGCGTGGCCCGGGGGGGAAACACTGAAGCTTTCTTT.

This clonotype was counted at least ten times. This chain joins TRBV20-1 and TRBJ2-7; the D call may be TRBD1 or TRBD2 (6 bases each). The germline V gene has CDR1 DFQATT and CDR2 SNEGSKA (reference sequence). CDR3 length: 14 residues. The V and J ends lost 6 bases and 0 bases respectively, with 15 bases between them. The CDR3 DNA sequence: TGCAGTGCCAAGGGGGGCCGAAGCTCCTACGAGCAGTACTTC. Amino acid sequence: CSAKGGRSSYEQYF.

This clonotype was observed a handful of times. CDR3 residues: CAIRERGDGNTIYF. In DNA, the CDR3 is TGTGCCATCAGAGAACGAGGGGATGGAAACACCATATATTTT. The chain employs TRBV10-3 and TRBJ1-3, with D maybe TRBD1 (5 bases). The CDR3 length is 14 residues. The germline CDR1 and CDR2 sequences are ENHRY and SYGVKD. V was clipped by 6 bases and J by 3 bases, with 12 bases between them.

This sequence joins TRBV20-1 and TRBJ2-1, with a tentative D call TRBD2 (6 bases). Trimming stripped 3 bases from V and 1 base from J, with 16 bases between. This CDR3 is built from 16 residues. CDR1 and CDR2 from the germline V gene are DFQATT and SNEGSKA (reference sequence). The CDR3 coding sequence is TGCAGTGCTAGCCCCGGACTACTTCCTTCCTACAATGAGCAGTTCTTC. It translates to CSASPGLLPSYNEQFF.

This clonotype was seen ten or more times. This chain uses TRBV7-2 with TRBJ2-3, with D perhaps matching TRBD2 (6 bases). The germline CDR1 and CDR2 sequences are SGHTA and FQGNSA. Trimming left V 3 bases short and J 1 base short, with 11 bases between. The CDR3 is 15 amino acids. CDR3 nucleotide sequence: TGTGCCAGCAGCTTGGTCGGCGGGGGCACAGATACGCAGTATTTT. This gives the protein CASSLVGGGTDTQYF.

The chain combines TRBV6-1 with TRBJ2-7, with TRBD2 matching over 9 bases. The CDR3 consists of 13 residues. Germline V gene sequence: CDR1 MNHNS, CDR2 SASEGT. Trimming took 5 bases from V and 3 from J; bases not matched to a gene: 2. The CDR3 DNA reads TGTGCCAGCAGTCGTAGCGGGAGCTACGAGCAGTACTTC. This translates into CASSRSGSYEQYF.

The sample holds a few counts of this clonotype. The chain carries TRBV20-1 and TRBJ2-1, with D perhaps matching TRBD1 or TRBD2 (6 bases each). The V gene's germline CDR1 is DFQATT and CDR2 SNEGSKA (reference sequence). With 0 bases removed from V and 2 bases from J, the gap between germline ends came to 14 bases. This CDR3 is 16 amino acids long. The CDR3 sequence is CSARDRGVLAYNEQFF. The CDR3 region has the DNA TGCAGTGCTAGAGATAGGGGGGTTTTAGCCTACAATGAGCAGTTCTTC.

This rearrangement joins TRBV10-3 to TRBJ2-5, with D perhaps matching TRBD1 or TRBD2 (6 bases each). Trimming took 9 bases from V and 2 from J, leaving 16 bases between them. CDR1 is ENHRY and CDR2 is SYGVKD in the germline V gene. The CDR3 contains 14 residues. CDR3 protein: CAIKGGTEQETQYF. DNA for the CDR3: TGTGCCATAAAAGGGGGGACGGAACAAGAGACCCAGTACTTC.

The CDR3 DNA reads TGTGCCAGCAGCCCGTTGTGGGACAGGACTAGCGGGAGGTCGACAGATACGCAGTATTTT. Translated, it gives CASSPLWDRTSGRSTDTQYF. The V and J genes are TRBV28 and TRBJ2-3, with 14 bases identical to TRBD2. Unmatched junction bases numbered 17, after V lost 6 bases and J lost 3 bases. The V gene's germline CDR1 is MDHEN and CDR2 SYDVKM. The CDR3 extends over 20 amino acids.

V is TRBV5-1 and J is TRBJ2-1, with 9 bases lining up with TRBD1. CDR3 length: 15 residues. From germline, CDR1 is SGHRS and CDR2 YFSETQ. V was pared by 4 bases and J by 4 bases, with 6 bases of the junction left unmatched. CDR3 nucleotides: TGCGCCAGCAGCGGGGACAGGGTAGTATACAATGAGCAGTTCTTC. Encoded protein: CASSGDRVVYNEQFF.

This clonotype was observed a few times. The chain uses TRBV12-3 or TRBV12-4 and TRBJ2-7; D not certain. Trimming left V 3 bases short and J 0 bases short, with 9 bases between. This CDR3 contains 14 residues. The CDR3 region has the DNA TGTGCCAGCAGTTTTCAAGCGCGCTCCTACGAGCAGTACTTC. It yields the protein CASSFQARSYEQYF.

The chain recombines TRBV5-1 with TRBJ2-7, with 8 bases aligning to TRBD1. This CDR3 comprises 12 residues. V dropped 9 bases and J dropped 0; count of bases not matched to a gene: 2. Germline V lookup: CDR1 SGHRS, CDR2 YFSETQ. In nucleotides, the CDR3 is TGCGCCACCGACAGGGGCTCCTACGAGCAGTACTTC. The encoded protein is CATDRGSYEQYF.

V is TRBV12-3 or TRBV12-4 and J is TRBJ2-5; 9 bases agree with TRBD1. V shed 7 bases, J shed 5 bases, and the junction held 14 bases outside the gene matches. This CDR3 spans 16 amino acids. The CDR3 DNA follows: TGTGCCAGCACCACTTCTTTGACAGGGGGTATGGAGACCCAGTACTTC. It yields the protein CASTTSLTGGMETQYF.

The rearrangement links TRBV28 to TRBJ2-6; the D is unclear. The germline V gene encodes CDR1 MDHEN and CDR2 SYDVKM. The CDR3 consists of 14 residues. The V end was cut by 4 bases, the J end by 0 bases, with 4 bases between. The CDR3 DNA is TGTGCCAGCAGTTGGATCTCTGGGGCCAACGTCCTGACTTTC. Translation gives CASSWISGANVLTF.

This clonotype was seen more than once but under ten times. The gene calls are TRBV28 and TRBJ2-5; D is possibly TRBD2 (6 bases). V lost 7 bases and J 5 bases, leaving 14 bases between the germline ends. From germline, CDR1 is MDHEN and CDR2 SYDVKM. The CDR3 has 13 residues. This CDR3 is CASISRGIETQYF. The DNA of the CDR3 is TGTGCCAGCATCTCGCGCGGGATTGAGACCCAGTACTTC. The complete variable domain, with remaining parts taken from reference TRBV28 and TRBJ2-5, reads DVKVTQSSRYLVKRTGEKVFLECVQDMDHENMFWYRQDPGLGLRLIYFSYDVKMKEKGDIPEGYSVSREKKERFSLILESASTNQTSMYLCASISRGIETQYFGPGTRLLVL.

This clonotype was detected a few times. The chain has TRBV5-1 and TRBJ2-7, with 7 bases that match TRBD2. V dropped 0 bases and J dropped 4; count of bases not matched to a gene: 10. Germline V gives CDR1 SGHRS, CDR2 YFSETQ. The CDR3 spans 16 residues. Here the CDR3 DNA reads TGCGCCAGCAGCTTGGTCGGCGGGAGTCTCCGTTACGAGCAGTACTTC. This codes for CASSLVGGSLRYEQYF.

This clonotype was observed a few times. The chain couples TRBV7-1 to TRBJ1-4, with TRBD1 as a possible D gene (6 bases). TRBV7-1 is identified as an open reading frame with a role that is uncertain. The CDR3 runs 18 residues. V dropped 3 bases and J dropped 1 base, with 18 bases sitting between them. The CDR3 nucleotides are TGTGCCAGCAGCTCCAGAACCGATCGGGACAAAACTAATGAAAAACTGTTTTTT. This gives the protein CASSSRTDRDKTNEKLFF.

Remarks on this clonotype: Since a much larger clone is just one base distant, this may be a read error. V is TRBV7-2 and J is TRBJ2-5, with D uncertain. Per the germline V gene, CDR1 is SGHTA and CDR2 is FQGNSA. The CDR3 runs 10 residues. Trimming left V 7 bases short and J 1 base short, with 1 base between. CDR3 sequence (DNA): TGTGCCAGCACCCAAGAGACCCAGTACTTC. Amino acid sequence: CASTQETQYF.

The rearrangement joins TRBV5-1 to TRBJ2-3; D remains unclear. The CDR3 has 12 amino acids. CDR1 is SGHRS, CDR2 YFSETQ, per germline. Trimming cost V 0 bases and J 10 bases, with 9 bases left between them. In DNA, the CDR3 is TGCGCCAGCAGCTTGGATCGACAATCGCAGTATTTT. The encoded protein is CASSLDRQSQYF.

The chain recombines TRBV5-1 with TRBJ1-4; 9 bases line up with TRBD1. Germline loops: CDR1 SGHRS, CDR2 YFSETQ. J lost 8 bases, V lost 2 bases, and 4 bases had no gene match. This CDR3 has 14 amino acids. The CDR3 nucleotides are TGCGCCAGCAGCTTCGGACAGGGGCGGGAAAAACTGTTTTTT. Translated, it gives CASSFGQGREKLFF.